The 3 T cell receptor beta chains below all came from one sample that was sequenced in a study of response to subunit inactivated influenza vaccine. TCRdb fed the RT-PCR reads into MiXCR, producing one record per CDR3 protein. The table has over 450,000 distinct CDR3 sequences, 10% to 15% seen once. This material consisted of PBMCs from blood, taken 35 to 45 days after vaccination. The receptors originated from a man between 45 and 60 years old who received an inactivated influenza vaccine.

Regarding this clonotype: Since the CDR3 does not end with the conserved phenylalanine or tryptophan, this likely comes from a read error. The chain combines TRBV6-2 or TRBV6-3 with TRBJ2-3; 7 bases fit TRBD1. The CDR3 length is 14 residues. The germline V gene has CDR1 MNHEY and CDR2 SVGEGT. The junction had 10 bases not matched to a gene; V was cut back by 6 bases and J by 7 bases. The CDR3 bases are TGTGCCAGCAGATTGGACAGGATGGGGTATACGCAGTATATT. Translating it yields CASRLDRMGYTQYI.

In this sample, this clonotype turned up a few times. This rearrangement joins TRBV6-1 to TRBJ2-7; TRBD1 aligns across 7 bases. This CDR3 region has 15 residues. V shed 6 bases, J shed 0 bases, and the junction held 8 bases outside the gene matches. Germline V gives CDR1 MNHNS, CDR2 SASEGT. The CDR3, as DNA: TGTGCCAGCAGGCGACAGACAGGGAGCTCCTACGAGCAGTACTTC. The encoded protein is CASRRQTGSSYEQYF.

This chain joins TRBV7-9 and TRBJ1-4; a possible D gene is TRBD1 (6 bases). The CDR3 totals 15 residues. Germline V lookup: CDR1 SEHNR, CDR2 FQNEAQ (reference sequence). The germline V and J ends were trimmed by 5 bases and 7 bases, with 17 bases remaining between them. The CDR3 sequence is CASSPQGGFGEKLFF. CDR3 sequence (DNA): TGTGCCAGCAGCCCACAGGGAGGATTTGGTGAAAAACTGTTTTTT.